These T cell receptor beta chains were read from a single sample in a study of blood T cells in healthy people across ages. From the 5' RACE reads, TCRdb called clonotypes with MiXCR, one entry per CDR3 protein. The data show 650,000 to 900,000 distinct CDR3 sequences, 62% seen once. The sequenced material came from blood. All receptors derive from a man in his thirties or forties in good health. CDR3s include the opening cysteine and the closing phenylalanine or tryptophan. Fields, in order: clone size, V gene, J gene, D gene, CDR3 DNA, CDR3 protein. A D gene is named only where the DNA matches it firmly. Size tells how often a clone was seen (once, few, many) or the class of an expanded clone, and some rows leave it out.

NA,TRBV24-1,TRBJ2-5,NA,TGTGCCACCAGTGATTTGCAAACAGGCGCCCAAGAGACCCAGTACTTC,CATSDLQTGAQETQYF
NA,TRBV27,TRBJ1-4,NA,TGTGCCAGCAGTGCGAACCGGCGGGGTGTGGAACTGTTTTTT,CASSANRRGVELFF
NA,TRBV6-5,TRBJ1-1,NA,TGTGCCAGCAGTTACTCGACTGGCGGGGCTGAAGCTTTCTTT,CASSYSTGGAEAFF
NA,TRBV29-1,TRBJ1-4,NA,TGCAGCGTGCTATCAGCCGCAACTAATGAAAAACTGTTTTTT,CSVLSAATNEKLFF
NA,TRBV5-1,TRBJ1-6,NA,TGCGCCAGCAGCTCCCTTCAGGGTTCACCCCTCCACTTT,CASSSLQGSPLHF
few,TRBV20-1,TRBJ2-4,NA,TGCAGTGCTCTTAACTTGGGATCCAGGAAGAAGGCCAAAAACATTCAGTACTTC,CSALNLGSRKKAKNIQYF
NA,TRBV20-1,TRBJ2-3,TRBD2,TGCAGTGCCATTCTAGCGGGGGGCACAGATACGCAGTATTTT,CSAILAGGTDTQYF
many,TRBV12-3/TRBV12-4,TRBJ2-3,TRBD2,TGTGCCAGCAGTAGCGGGGACACAGATACGCAGTATTTT,CASSSGDTDTQYF
NA,TRBV6-2/TRBV6-3,TRBJ1-5,TRBD1,TGTGCCAGCAGTACGCGACAGGGAGGAAATCAGCCCCAGCATTTT,CASSTRQGGNQPQHF
once,TRBV12-3/TRBV12-4,TRBJ2-5,TRBD2,TGTGCCAGCAGCCCGGTTCTAGCGGCAGAGACCCAGTACTTC,CASSPVLAAETQYF
few,TRBV4-2,TRBJ2-1,NA,TGTGCCAGCAGCCAAGTTGGGGGCCTCTACAATGAGCAGTTCTTC,CASSQVGGLYNEQFF
NA,TRBV7-2,TRBJ2-5,NA,TGTGCCAGCGGCTTGTTCAAGGAAGAGACCCAGTACTTC,CASGLFKEETQYF
NA,TRBV20-1,TRBJ2-3,NA,TGCAGTGCTAAGACCCGGGACTCGTACACAGATACGCAGTATTTT,CSAKTRDSYTDTQYF
NA,TRBV28,TRBJ2-5,NA,TGTGCCAGCGCCTCCTTTGTGACGGAACAAGAGACCCAGTACTTC,CASASFVTEQETQYF
NA,TRBV5-1,TRBJ1-5,TRBD1,TGCGCCAGCAGCAGGGGGACAGACCTTCAGCCCCAGCATTTT,CASSRGTDLQPQHF
NA,TRBV20-1,TRBJ2-4,TRBD1,TGCAGTGCTTCCGACAGGGTAGCCAAAAACATTCAGTACTTC,CSASDRVAKNIQYF
NA,TRBV6-5,TRBJ2-7,TRBD2,TGTGCCAGCAGTTACGGCGGGGGGATCTTCTCCTACGAGCAGTACTTC,CASSYGGGIFSYEQYF
NA,TRBV5-6,TRBJ2-1,NA,TGTGCCAGCAGCTTGCTCAGCACTAATTACAATGAGCAGTTCTTC,CASSLLSTNYNEQFF
few,TRBV6-1,TRBJ1-2,NA,TGTGCCAGCGGCCAGGTCTATGGCTACACCTTC,CASGQVYGYTF
few,TRBV7-2,TRBJ2-3,TRBD1,TGTGCCAGCAGCGCCTCCGGGACAGGGAGTAGCACGCAGTATTTT,CASSASGTGSSTQYF
NA,TRBV7-9,TRBJ2-1,NA,TGTGCCAGCAGCTTACAATATGAGCAGTTCTTC,CASSLQYEQFF
NA,TRBV5-1,TRBJ2-3,NA,TGCGCCAGCAGCTTGACTGGCCCAACAGATACGCAGTATTTT,CASSLTGPTDTQYF
NA,TRBV9,TRBJ1-4,TRBD1,TGTGCCAGCAGCCTCTCAACGGACAGGGTGTTTTTT,CASSLSTDRVFF
NA,TRBV6-6,TRBJ2-1,TRBD2,TGTGCCAGCAGTTCCCCGGGGGGGTTCGAGCAGTTCTTC,CASSSPGGFEQFF
NA,TRBV5-1,TRBJ2-1,NA,TGCGCCAGCAGCTGGTCTAGCCTCCCCTACAATGAGCAGTTCTTC,CASSWSSLPYNEQFF
NA,TRBV14,TRBJ2-1,TRBD2,TGTGCCAGCAGCCAACACCAGGGACTAGCGGAGGAGCAGTTCTTC,CASSQHQGLAEEQFF
NA,TRBV10-3,TRBJ1-5,NA,TGTGCCATCAGTGATCACGATAGGGGGAGCAATCAGCCCCAGCATTTT,CAISDHDRGSNQPQHF
NA,TRBV3-1,TRBJ2-1,TRBD2,TGTGCCAGCAGCCCGCGGGGGGTGAGCTCCTACAATGAGCAGTTCTTC,CASSPRGVSSYNEQFF
NA,TRBV6-1,TRBJ2-6,TRBD1,TGTGCCAGCAGTGGGGACAGGGTCTCTGGGGCCAACGTCCTGACTTTC,CASSGDRVSGANVLTF
NA,TRBV3-1,TRBJ2-3,NA,TGTGCCAGCAGCCAAGGGCAGGGTTATAGCACAGATACGCAGTATTTT,CASSQGQGYSTDTQYF
NA,TRBV20-1,TRBJ2-5,NA,TGCAGTGCTAGAGTTTGGTACCAAGAGACCCAGTACTTC,CSARVWYQETQYF
NA,TRBV5-1,TRBJ2-1,TRBD2,TGCGCCAGCAGCTTGCCTAGCGGGGGGGTTATTGAGCAGTTCTTC,CASSLPSGGVIEQFF
NA,TRBV7-8,TRBJ2-1,TRBD2,TGTGCCAGCAGCTCGAGCCCTAGCGGGAGGTACAATGAGCAGTTCTTC,CASSSSPSGRYNEQFF
few,TRBV12-3/TRBV12-4,TRBJ2-7,NA,TGTGCCAGCAGCCTATGGGGCCCCTACGAGCAGTACTTC,CASSLWGPYEQYF
NA,TRBV4-3,TRBJ2-7,NA,TGCGCCAGCAGTCATTCCCAGGGGGGGTACGAGCAGTACTTC,CASSHSQGGYEQYF
few,TRBV6-2/TRBV6-3,TRBJ2-4,NA,TGTGCCAGCACTCAGTCCCGATACGAACAGTACTTC,CASTQSRYEQYF
NA,TRBV11-2,TRBJ2-1,NA,TGTGCCAGCAGCTTAGAACATAGGCCAAGGGGTGCCTACAATGAGCAGTTCTTC,CASSLEHRPRGAYNEQFF
NA,TRBV7-2,TRBJ1-6,TRBD1,TGTGCCAGCAGCTCAGGGACAGGGCATATCCCCTATAATTCACCCCTCCACTTT,CASSSGTGHIPYNSPLHF
NA,TRBV7-3,TRBJ2-7,NA,TGTGCCAGCAGCCAGACTACAGGGCGCGAGCAGTACTTC,CASSQTTGREQYF
NA,TRBV11-1,TRBJ2-1,NA,TGTGCCAGCACCATGGGACCTGTGGGGGGGCAGTTCTTC,CASTMGPVGGQFF
NA,TRBV19,TRBJ2-3,TRBD1,TGTGCCAGTAAACTCGACAGGGAAGGAGATACGCAGTATTTT,CASKLDREGDTQYF
NA,TRBV6-1,TRBJ2-1,NA,TGTGCCAGCAGTCAACGGGGGGCGGGAAGCAAAGAGACCCAGTTCTTC,CASSQRGAGSKETQFF
once,TRBV4-2,TRBJ2-1,NA,TGTGCCAGCAGCCAAGGGCTAGATTACAATGAGCAGTTCTTC,CASSQGLDYNEQFF
NA,TRBV6-6,TRBJ1-1,TRBD1,TGTGCCAGCAGTTACTCTCAGTACAGGGGAAACACTGAGGCTTTCTTT,CASSYSQYRGNTEAFF
once,TRBV30,TRBJ2-7,NA,TGTGCCTGGACGGGGCCATCCTACGAGCAGTACTTC,CAWTGPSYEQYF
NA,TRBV20-1,TRBJ2-5,NA,TGCAGTGCCTCCCGGGGTAGACAAGAGACCCAGTACTTC,CSASRGRQETQYF
few,TRBV7-9,TRBJ2-3,NA,TGTGCCAGCAGCTTAGCGGGTAGCCCTAGCACAGATACGCAGTATTTT,CASSLAGSPSTDTQYF
NA,TRBV5-1,TRBJ2-7,NA,TGCGCCAGCAGCCCACACCGATCGTCCCACGAGCAGTACTTC,CASSPHRSSHEQYF
NA,TRBV5-1,TRBJ2-3,TRBD2,TGCGCCAGCAGCCAAAGCGGGGCGTGGACAGATACGCAGTATTTT,CASSQSGAWTDTQYF
NA,TRBV3-1,TRBJ2-5,NA,TGTGCCAGCAGCCAAATCTCTCTCCAAGAGACCCAGTACTTC,CASSQISLQETQYF
NA,TRBV20-1,TRBJ2-7,NA,TGCAGTGCTAGAACAGGAGGGAATGACGAGCAGTACTTC,CSARTGGNDEQYF
NA,TRBV6-6,TRBJ2-1,NA,TGTGCCAGCAGTTATGCCGGGCCCTCGAGCTCCTACAATGAGCAGTTCTTC,CASSYAGPSSSYNEQFF
NA,TRBV6-5,TRBJ2-5,TRBD2,TGTGCCAGCAGTTACTCGAAGTCACTAGCGGGGGGTGGAGAGACCCAGTACTTC,CASSYSKSLAGGGETQYF
NA,TRBV9,TRBJ2-5,NA,TGTGCCAGCAGCCCTCGTCCAGGCCCCGCGGAGACCCAGTACTTC,CASSPRPGPAETQYF
NA,TRBV9,TRBJ2-1,TRBD2,TGTGCCAGCAGCTTCGTAGCGGGGGGCTACGATGAGCAGTTCTTC,CASSFVAGGYDEQFF
NA,TRBV28,TRBJ2-5,NA,TGTGCCAGCAGTTTAGAAGGGACCCGGTACTTC,CASSLEGTRYF
NA,TRBV20-1,TRBJ2-7,NA,TGCAGTGCCACCCATCGCGACGAGCAGTACTTC,CSATHRDEQYF
NA,TRBV10-3,TRBJ2-2,NA,TGTGCCATCAGGTCAGGGGTAGGCGGGGAGCTGTTTTTT,CAIRSGVGGELFF